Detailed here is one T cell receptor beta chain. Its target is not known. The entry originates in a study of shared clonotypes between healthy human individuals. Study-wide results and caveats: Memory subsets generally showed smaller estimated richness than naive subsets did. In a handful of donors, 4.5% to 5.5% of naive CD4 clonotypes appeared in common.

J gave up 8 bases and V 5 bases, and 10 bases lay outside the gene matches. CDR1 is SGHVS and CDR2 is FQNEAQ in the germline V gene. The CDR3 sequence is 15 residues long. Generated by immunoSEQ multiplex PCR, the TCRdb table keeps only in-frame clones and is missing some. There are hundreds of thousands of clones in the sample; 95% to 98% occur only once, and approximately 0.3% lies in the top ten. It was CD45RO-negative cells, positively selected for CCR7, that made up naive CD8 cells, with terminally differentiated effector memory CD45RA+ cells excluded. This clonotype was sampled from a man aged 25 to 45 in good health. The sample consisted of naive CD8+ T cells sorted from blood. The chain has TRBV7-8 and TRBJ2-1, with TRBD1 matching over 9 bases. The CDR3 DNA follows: TGTGCCAGCAGCGAAATCCTTACAGGGGGCCATGAGCAGTTCTTC. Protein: CASSEILTGGHEQFF.